The subject of this entry is one TCR beta chain. The data were taken from a study of cytomegalovirus exposure and HLA in healthy donors. Trimming stripped 5 bases from V and 4 bases from J, with 15 bases between. The CDR3 length is 15 residues. The V gene's germline CDR1 is MNHEY and CDR2 SMNVEV (reference sequence). PCR used 60 Vbeta primers and 13 Jbeta primers. Some clones are missing from TCRdb's copy, which holds only in-frame ones; the method was immunoSEQ multiplex PCR. The sample lists 200,000 to 250,000 clones, roughly 91% occurring once. The rearrangement uses TRBV27 and TRBJ2-1; unclear D gene. Sequences were obtained from PBMCs. This TCR derives from a woman aged 18-29 years in good health and CMV-seronegative. As DNA, the CDR3 is TGTGCCAGCAGTCAATCCGGAGACCCGTACAATGAGCAGTTCTTC. This codes for CASSQSGDPYNEQFF.